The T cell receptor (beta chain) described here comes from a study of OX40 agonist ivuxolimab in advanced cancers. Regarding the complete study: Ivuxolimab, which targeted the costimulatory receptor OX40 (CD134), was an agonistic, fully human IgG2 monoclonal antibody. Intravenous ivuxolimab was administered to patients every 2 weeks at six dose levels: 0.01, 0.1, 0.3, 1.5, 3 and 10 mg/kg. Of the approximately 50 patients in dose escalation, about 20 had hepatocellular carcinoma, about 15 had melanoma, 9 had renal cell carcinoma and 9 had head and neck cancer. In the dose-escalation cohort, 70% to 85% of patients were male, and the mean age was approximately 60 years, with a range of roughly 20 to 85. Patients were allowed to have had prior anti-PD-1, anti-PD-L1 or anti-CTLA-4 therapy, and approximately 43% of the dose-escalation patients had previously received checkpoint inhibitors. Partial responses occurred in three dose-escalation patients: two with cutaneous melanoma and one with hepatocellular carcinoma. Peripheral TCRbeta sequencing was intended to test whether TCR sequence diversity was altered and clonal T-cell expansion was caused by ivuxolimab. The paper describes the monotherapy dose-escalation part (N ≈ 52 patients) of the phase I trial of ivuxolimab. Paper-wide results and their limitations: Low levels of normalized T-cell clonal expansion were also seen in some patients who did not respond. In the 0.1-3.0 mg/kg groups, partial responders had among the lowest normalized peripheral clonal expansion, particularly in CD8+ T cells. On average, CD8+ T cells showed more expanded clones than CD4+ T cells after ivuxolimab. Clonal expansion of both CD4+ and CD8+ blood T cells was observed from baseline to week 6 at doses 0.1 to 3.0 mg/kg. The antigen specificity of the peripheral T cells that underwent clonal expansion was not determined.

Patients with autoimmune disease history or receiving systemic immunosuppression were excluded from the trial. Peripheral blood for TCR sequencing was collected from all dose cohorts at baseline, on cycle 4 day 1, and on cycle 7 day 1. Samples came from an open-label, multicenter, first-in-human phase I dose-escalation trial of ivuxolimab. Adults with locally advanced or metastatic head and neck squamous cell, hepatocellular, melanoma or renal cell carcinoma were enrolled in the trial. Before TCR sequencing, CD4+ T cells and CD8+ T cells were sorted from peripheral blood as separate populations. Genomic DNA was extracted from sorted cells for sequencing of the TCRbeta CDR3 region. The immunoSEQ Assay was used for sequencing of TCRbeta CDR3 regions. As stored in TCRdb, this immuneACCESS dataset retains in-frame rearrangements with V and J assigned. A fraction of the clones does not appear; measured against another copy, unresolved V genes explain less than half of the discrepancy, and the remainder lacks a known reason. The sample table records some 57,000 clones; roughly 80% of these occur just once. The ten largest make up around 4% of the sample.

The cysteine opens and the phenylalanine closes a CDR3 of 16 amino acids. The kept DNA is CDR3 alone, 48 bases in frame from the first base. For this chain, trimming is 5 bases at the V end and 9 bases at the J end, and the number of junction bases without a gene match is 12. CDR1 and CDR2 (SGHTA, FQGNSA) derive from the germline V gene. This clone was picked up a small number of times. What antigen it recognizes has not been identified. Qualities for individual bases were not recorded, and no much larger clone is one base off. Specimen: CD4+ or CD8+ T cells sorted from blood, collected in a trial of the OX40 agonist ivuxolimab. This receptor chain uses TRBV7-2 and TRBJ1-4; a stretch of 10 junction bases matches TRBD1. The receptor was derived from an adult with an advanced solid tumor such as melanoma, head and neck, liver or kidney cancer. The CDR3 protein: CASSGFETGGQKKLFF. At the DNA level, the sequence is TGTGCCAGCAGCGGATTCGAGACAGGGGGCCAGAAAAAACTGTTTTTT.